This TCR beta chain derives from a study of CD8+CD57+ T cells in acquired aplastic anemia. Study background: The average for DNA from sorted CD4+ and CD8+ cells was 3.2 ug. The study, taken as a whole, reports: Controls did not differ significantly from patients in CD8+ Simpson's diversity.

About this clonotype itself: What it binds is not known.

Germline CDR1 reads DFQATT; CDR2 reads SNEGSKA (reference sequence). V lost 2 bases and J lost 3, with 11 bases in between. There are 14 residues in the CDR3. CDR3 and TCR beta VDJ profiling relied on a genomic DNA template. Each CDR3 protein is one row after TCRdb ran MiXCR on the reads. Of roughly 170,000 distinct CDR3 sequences listed, 63% are singletons. Sample: sorted CD4+, CD8+, or CD8+CD57+ T cells (not recorded which) from PBMCs. The sequence derives from a human donor in good health. The rearrangement joins TRBV20-1 to TRBJ1-3; D remains unclear. The chain's CDR3 is CSARLRQYGNTIYF. The CDR3 nucleotides read TGCAGTGCTAGACTCCGGCAGTATGGAAACACCATATATTTT.